This T cell receptor (beta chain) is from a study of cytomegalovirus exposure and HLA in healthy donors. Notes on the study in general: Further analysis, carried out later, found HLA-associated TCR beta chains more clonally expanded than equally common other chains. The study put 150 or so TCR beta chains on its list as cytomegalovirus-associated.

Primers for the PCR totalled 60 Vbeta and 13 Jbeta. TCRdb's table, derived via immunoSEQ multiplex PCR, lists solely in-frame clones and lacks some. This repertoire comprises some 150,000 clones; its ten largest clones make up 2.7%. Comments on this clone: Its antigen is not known.

The specimen sequenced was PBMCs. The clonotype originates from a middle-aged man in good health and CMV-seronegative.

CDR3 sequence reads: CASSLGGPHTEAFF. The CDR3 DNA sequence: TGTGCCAGCAGCTTAGGTGGGCCACACACTGAAGCTTTCTTT. The chain uses TRBV13 and TRBJ1-1; no firm D call. In germline, CDR1 is PRHDT, CDR2 FYEKMQ (reference sequence). This CDR3 has 14 residues. V lost 0 bases, J lost 3 bases, and 8 bases lay in between. Full variable domain (rest looked up from reference TRBV13 and TRBJ1-1): AAGVIQSPRHLIKEKRETATLKCYPIPRHDTVYWYQQGPGQDPQFLISFYEKMQSDKGSIPDRFSAQQFSDYHSELNMSSLELGDSALYFCASSLGGPHTEAFFGQGTRLTVV.